A selection of T cell receptor beta chains follows, all from one sample in a study of shared clonotypes between healthy human individuals. The protocol was immunoSEQ multiplex PCR, while the TCRdb copy is restricted to in-frame clones and leaves out a portion. The table lists about 820,000 clones, roughly 92% of them singletons. What was sequenced was naive CD8+ T cells sorted from blood. The receptors were sampled from a man aged 25 to 45 in good health. CDR3s include the opening cysteine and the closing phenylalanine or tryptophan. The D gene is left open where the match is weak. Expanded clones get a size class; other rows say once, few or many, or leave the size out.

abundance: once; v_gene: TRBV7-9; d_gene: TRBD2; j_gene: TRBJ2-7; CDR3nt: TGTGCCAGCAGCTTAGTTAGCGGGGGGACCTACGAGCAGTACTTC; CDR3aa: CASSLVSGGTYEQYF
abundance: NA; v_gene: TRBV7-2; d_gene: NA; j_gene: TRBJ2-7; CDR3nt: TGTGCCAGCAGCTTAGAGAACAGGGTAGGTGAGCAGTACTTC; CDR3aa: CASSLENRVGEQYF
abundance: NA; v_gene: TRBV5-1; d_gene: NA; j_gene: TRBJ2-1; CDR3nt: TGCGCCAGCACCCACCCGGGCAATGAGCAGTTCTTC; CDR3aa: CASTHPGNEQFF
abundance: NA; v_gene: TRBV15; d_gene: NA; j_gene: TRBJ2-1; CDR3nt: TGTGCCACCAGCAGAGATAAGGTCCAGCAGTTCTTC; CDR3aa: CATSRDKVQQFF
abundance: NA; v_gene: TRBV4-1; d_gene: NA; j_gene: TRBJ1-5; CDR3nt: TGCGCCAGCAGCCACGCGGCCGGACAGCCCCAGCATTTT; CDR3aa: CASSHAAGQPQHF
abundance: NA; v_gene: TRBV7-9; d_gene: NA; j_gene: TRBJ1-1; CDR3nt: TGTGCCAGCATAGGAGGGGCCACTGAAGCTTTCTTT; CDR3aa: CASIGGATEAFF
abundance: NA; v_gene: TRBV7-6; d_gene: NA; j_gene: TRBJ2-1; CDR3nt: TGTGCCAGCAGCTTAAGACTCTACAATGAGCAGTTCTTC; CDR3aa: CASSLRLYNEQFF
abundance: NA; v_gene: TRBV13; d_gene: TRBD2; j_gene: TRBJ2-7; CDR3nt: TGTGCCAGCAGCTCAGGACCTAGCGGGAGAAGGGCCTACGAGCAGTACTTC; CDR3aa: CASSSGPSGRRAYEQYF
abundance: NA; v_gene: TRBV6-5; d_gene: NA; j_gene: TRBJ2-3; CDR3nt: TGTGCCAGCAGCCCCCCTGCCGGGGTCACAGATACGCAGTATTTT; CDR3aa: CASSPPAGVTDTQYF
abundance: NA; v_gene: TRBV4-1; d_gene: TRBD2; j_gene: TRBJ2-3; CDR3nt: TGCGCCAGCAGCCAAGGTTTTACTAGCGGGAGCACAGATACGCAGTATTTT; CDR3aa: CASSQGFTSGSTDTQYF
abundance: NA; v_gene: TRBV28; d_gene: NA; j_gene: TRBJ2-3; CDR3nt: TGTGCCAGCAGACTGGGGGCCTCTAGCACAGATACGCAGTATTTT; CDR3aa: CASRLGASSTDTQYF
abundance: NA; v_gene: TRBV7-2; d_gene: TRBD1; j_gene: TRBJ1-2; CDR3nt: TGTGCCAGCAGCCGGCCCCGGGACAGAGATAAATCAGCTAACTATGGCTACACCTTC; CDR3aa: CASSRPRDRDKSANYGYTF
abundance: once; v_gene: TRBV29-1; d_gene: NA; j_gene: TRBJ2-1; CDR3nt: TGCAGCGTTGAAGATCTAGGGGGGGGTAGCGATGAGCAGTTCTTC; CDR3aa: CSVEDLGGGSDEQFF
abundance: NA; v_gene: TRBV5-1; d_gene: TRBD1; j_gene: TRBJ2-7; CDR3nt: TGCGCCAGCAGCTTGGAAGGGACAGCTTACTACGAGCAGTACTTC; CDR3aa: CASSLEGTAYYEQYF
abundance: NA; v_gene: TRBV5-1; d_gene: NA; j_gene: TRBJ1-1; CDR3nt: TGCGCCAGCAGCTTGGCCTTCCCCCAAGATGGCCTCCCATCTGGGTCTTTCTTT; CDR3aa: CASSLAFPQDGLPSGSFF
abundance: NA; v_gene: TRBV11-3; d_gene: TRBD2; j_gene: TRBJ2-7; CDR3nt: TGTGCCAGCAGCTTTCGGGGGGACTACGAGCAGTACTTC; CDR3aa: CASSFRGDYEQYF
abundance: NA; v_gene: TRBV7-9; d_gene: NA; j_gene: TRBJ2-6; CDR3nt: TGTTCCCAAGCAGGGGCCAACGTCCTGACTTTC; CDR3aa: CSQAGANVLTF
abundance: NA; v_gene: TRBV16; d_gene: NA; j_gene: TRBJ2-1; CDR3nt: TGTGCCAGCAGCCAATCAAATGAGCAGTTCTTC; CDR3aa: CASSQSNEQFF
abundance: NA; v_gene: TRBV7-6; d_gene: NA; j_gene: TRBJ2-2; CDR3nt: TGTGCCAGCAGCTTAAGACGGAACACCGGGGAGCTGTTTTTT; CDR3aa: CASSLRRNTGELFF
abundance: NA; v_gene: TRBV7-2; d_gene: TRBD1; j_gene: TRBJ2-3; CDR3nt: TGTGCCAGCAGCCCGGGGGGACAGGGGGCGGATACGCAGTATTTT; CDR3aa: CASSPGGQGADTQYF
abundance: NA; v_gene: TRBV10-3; d_gene: NA; j_gene: TRBJ2-5; CDR3nt: TGTGCCATCAGTGAGTCGGATGCGGCGGAGACCCAGTACTTC; CDR3aa: CAISESDAAETQYF
abundance: NA; v_gene: TRBV9; d_gene: NA; j_gene: TRBJ2-1; CDR3nt: TGTGCCAGCAGCTTAGTCCGCGGAAGCGGCTGGATGTTCTTC; CDR3aa: CASSLVRGSGWMFF
abundance: NA; v_gene: TRBV13; d_gene: TRBD2; j_gene: TRBJ2-1; CDR3nt: TGTGCCAGCAGCCGGAGCGGGAGTGGAAACAATGAGCAGTTCTTC; CDR3aa: CASSRSGSGNNEQFF
abundance: NA; v_gene: TRBV7-9; d_gene: NA; j_gene: TRBJ2-7; CDR3nt: TGTGCCAGCAGCCTAGAAGGGGCTGCAGCCGAGCAGTACTTC; CDR3aa: CASSLEGAAAEQYF
abundance: NA; v_gene: TRBV10-2; d_gene: TRBD1; j_gene: TRBJ2-3; CDR3nt: TGCGCCAGCAGTGATGCCGGGACAGGGAAATCAGATACGCAGTATTTT; CDR3aa: CASSDAGTGKSDTQYF
abundance: NA; v_gene: TRBV27; d_gene: NA; j_gene: TRBJ2-4; CDR3nt: TGTGCCAGCAGTTTATCGAGGGTGAAAAACATTCAGTACTTC; CDR3aa: CASSLSRVKNIQYF
abundance: NA; v_gene: TRBV7-6; d_gene: NA; j_gene: TRBJ2-7; CDR3nt: TGTGCCAGCAGCTTAGACAGGTCGCGGGAGCAGTACTTC; CDR3aa: CASSLDRSREQYF
abundance: NA; v_gene: TRBV4-1; d_gene: NA; j_gene: TRBJ2-7; CDR3nt: TGCGCCAGCAGCCAAGATTTGGGGGCGTGGGAGCAGTACTTC; CDR3aa: CASSQDLGAWEQYF
abundance: NA; v_gene: TRBV19; d_gene: NA; j_gene: TRBJ1-3; CDR3nt: TGTGCCAGTAGTATGTGGGCAGCCACCATTTCTGGAAACACCATATATTTT; CDR3aa: CASSMWAATISGNTIYF
abundance: NA; v_gene: TRBV5-4; d_gene: TRBD2; j_gene: TRBJ2-1; CDR3nt: TGTGCCAGCAGCTCAGAGCGGGACTCCTACAATGAGCAGTTCTTC; CDR3aa: CASSSERDSYNEQFF
abundance: NA; v_gene: TRBV28; d_gene: NA; j_gene: TRBJ2-7; CDR3nt: TGTGCCAGCACCAACGTGGAGGACTATTCCTACGAGCAGTACTTC; CDR3aa: CASTNVEDYSYEQYF
abundance: NA; v_gene: TRBV7-9; d_gene: NA; j_gene: TRBJ2-7; CDR3nt: TGTGCCAGCAGCTCCCCCCTGATGAGGGAGCAGTACTTC; CDR3aa: CASSSPLMREQYF
abundance: NA; v_gene: TRBV7-9; d_gene: NA; j_gene: TRBJ2-1; CDR3nt: TGTGCCAGCAGCCACTCTTTTTACAATGAGCAGTTCTTC; CDR3aa: CASSHSFYNEQFF
abundance: NA; v_gene: TRBV10-1; d_gene: NA; j_gene: TRBJ2-7; CDR3nt: TGCGCCAGCAGTGAGGTAGGGTTCGACGAGCAGTACTTC; CDR3aa: CASSEVGFDEQYF
abundance: once; v_gene: TRBV5-1; d_gene: NA; j_gene: TRBJ2-7; CDR3nt: TGCGCCAGCAGCTTGTGGGCCGGAGGGGCCTACGAGCAGTACTTC; CDR3aa: CASSLWAGGAYEQYF
abundance: NA; v_gene: TRBV29-1; d_gene: NA; j_gene: TRBJ1-1; CDR3nt: TGCAGCGCGCTCGGGGCAGTATCGAACACTGAAGCTTTCTTT; CDR3aa: CSALGAVSNTEAFF
abundance: NA; v_gene: TRBV2; d_gene: TRBD2; j_gene: TRBJ2-7; CDR3nt: TGTGCCAGCAGTCTGGGACTAGCGGACTACGAGCAGTACTTC; CDR3aa: CASSLGLADYEQYF
abundance: NA; v_gene: TRBV5-6; d_gene: NA; j_gene: TRBJ2-3; CDR3nt: TGTGCCAGCAGAACGGGGAGAGGAGCGTCAGATACGCAGTATTTT; CDR3aa: CASRTGRGASDTQYF
abundance: NA; v_gene: TRBV25-1; d_gene: TRBD2; j_gene: TRBJ2-1; CDR3nt: TGTGCCAGCAGTCGGGGGGAGAGTGGCAATGAGCAGTTCTTC; CDR3aa: CASSRGESGNEQFF
abundance: NA; v_gene: TRBV13; d_gene: TRBD2; j_gene: TRBJ2-1; CDR3nt: TGTGCCAGCAGTCCTATGACTAGCGGGAGTGTCCACAATGAGCAGTTCTTC; CDR3aa: CASSPMTSGSVHNEQFF
abundance: NA; v_gene: TRBV28; d_gene: NA; j_gene: TRBJ1-5; CDR3nt: TGTGCCAGCAGTTTAGGGGCTTATAGCAATCAGCCCCAGCATTTT; CDR3aa: CASSLGAYSNQPQHF
abundance: NA; v_gene: TRBV7-9; d_gene: TRBD1; j_gene: TRBJ2-5; CDR3nt: TGTGCCAGCAGCCCCGGAGAGGACAGGGAAGAGACCCAGTACTTC; CDR3aa: CASSPGEDREETQYF
abundance: NA; v_gene: TRBV7-9; d_gene: NA; j_gene: TRBJ2-2; CDR3nt: TGTGCCAGCGGGGGATACAGGGAGAACACCGGGGAGCTGTTTTTT; CDR3aa: CASGGYRENTGELFF
abundance: NA; v_gene: TRBV27; d_gene: NA; j_gene: TRBJ1-4; CDR3nt: TGTGCCAGCGCAGAACAGGGAATTTATGAAAAACTGTTTTTT; CDR3aa: CASAEQGIYEKLFF
abundance: NA; v_gene: TRBV19; d_gene: TRBD2; j_gene: TRBJ2-1; CDR3nt: TGTGCCAGTAGGCAGTTAAATGCGGGAGTCTACTACAATGAGCAGTTCTTC; CDR3aa: CASRQLNAGVYYNEQFF
abundance: NA; v_gene: TRBV15; d_gene: TRBD1; j_gene: TRBJ2-1; CDR3nt: TGTGCCACCAGCGACAGGGTAACTGAGCAGTTCTTC; CDR3aa: CATSDRVTEQFF
abundance: NA; v_gene: TRBV18; d_gene: NA; j_gene: TRBJ2-5; CDR3nt: TGTGCCAGCCCGACAGTCCCAGAGGAAACCCAGTACTTC; CDR3aa: CASPTVPEETQYF
abundance: NA; v_gene: TRBV28; d_gene: TRBD1; j_gene: TRBJ2-7; CDR3nt: TGTGCCAGCAGTTTAGGCCAGGGGGCGCGATTGGCCTACGAGCAGTACTTC; CDR3aa: CASSLGQGARLAYEQYF
abundance: NA; v_gene: TRBV27; d_gene: NA; j_gene: TRBJ1-4; CDR3nt: TGTGCCAGCAGTTTAGCCCAAGGGAAACTGTTTTTT; CDR3aa: CASSLAQGKLFF
abundance: NA; v_gene: TRBV6-5; d_gene: NA; j_gene: TRBJ1-5; CDR3nt: TGTGCCAGCAGTTACTCAGGGTCGGGCAATCAGCCCCAGCATTTT; CDR3aa: CASSYSGSGNQPQHF
abundance: NA; v_gene: TRBV19; d_gene: TRBD2; j_gene: TRBJ2-7; CDR3nt: TGTGCTACGGGGGGGCCATCCTCCTACGAGCAGTACTTC; CDR3aa: CATGGPSSYEQYF
abundance: NA; v_gene: TRBV5-4; d_gene: TRBD2; j_gene: TRBJ2-7; CDR3nt: TGTGCCAGCAGCCTTGGGGTAGCGGGAGGCTACGAGCAGTACTTC; CDR3aa: CASSLGVAGGYEQYF
abundance: NA; v_gene: TRBV18; d_gene: NA; j_gene: TRBJ2-7; CDR3nt: TGTGCCAGCTCACAAAAAGGACAAGGACCCTCATACGAGCAGTACTTC; CDR3aa: CASSQKGQGPSYEQYF
abundance: NA; v_gene: TRBV28; d_gene: NA; j_gene: TRBJ1-4; CDR3nt: TGTGCCAGCAGTTTGGCCGGGTTTGCAACTAATGAAAAACTGTTTTTT; CDR3aa: CASSLAGFATNEKLFF